One sample yielded the 14 T cell receptor beta chains listed below, sequenced in a study of OX40 agonist ivuxolimab in advanced cancers. Repertoires were generated with immunoSEQ multiplex PCR, while TCRdb's copy carries only in-frame clones and drops some. The sample holds approximately 79,000 clones, 94% seen once. Sequences were derived from CD4+ or CD8+ T cells sorted from blood, sampled in a trial of the OX40 agonist ivuxolimab. The source is an adult with an advanced solid tumor such as melanoma, head and neck, liver or kidney cancer.

DNA for the CDR3: TGCGCCAGCAGCCAAATTCCACTTGCAACTAATGAAAAACTGTTTTTT. The encoded protein is CASSQIPLATNEKLFF. V gene TRBV4-1 combines with J gene TRBJ1-4; D uncertain. Trimming removed 2 bases from V and 0 bases from J, with 10 bases in between. CDR1 and CDR2 from the germline V gene are MGHRA and YSYEKL. The CDR3 sequence is 16 residues long.

The chain is built from TRBV4-1 and TRBJ1-1; D ambiguous. Germline V gives CDR1 MGHRA, CDR2 YSYEKL. The V gene lost 5 bases and the J gene lost 2 bases, with 12 bases spanning the gap. This CDR3 comprises 14 residues. The CDR3 DNA sequence: TGCGCCAGCAGCATCCAGCTAGCTAACACTGAAGCTTTCTTT. Translating gives CASSIQLANTEAFF.

V and J are TRBV11-2 and TRBJ2-1; possibly TRBD2 for D (5 bases). Trimming pared 2 bases from V and 2 bases from J, leaving 13 bases between. This CDR3 has 16 amino acids. Germline V gives CDR1 SGHAT, CDR2 FQNNGV. CDR3 DNA sequence: TGTGCCAGCAGCTTATTTGAGGGCTACACCTACAATGAGCAGTTCTTC. Translated, it gives CASSLFEGYTYNEQFF. Together with reference TRBV11-2 and TRBJ2-1, the CDR3 gives the full variable domain: EAGVAQSPRYKIIEKRQSVAFWCNPISGHATLYWYQQILGQGPKLLIQFQNNGVVDDSQLPKDRFSAERLKGVDSTLKIQPAKLEDSAVYLCASSLFEGYTYNEQFFGPGTRLTVL.

V gene TRBV4-1 combines with J gene TRBJ2-7; possibly TRBD2 for D (6 bases). Looked up from germline, CDR1 is MGHRA and CDR2 is YSYEKL. The CDR3 has 15 residues. Trimming left V 2 bases short and J 1 base short, with 12 bases between. The CDR3 region is CASSQSTGTSYEQYF. The CDR3 nucleotides are TGCGCCAGCAGCCAATCTACCGGGACTTCCTACGAGCAGTACTTC.

The chain carries TRBV4-3 and TRBJ2-7; 9 bases line up with TRBD1. The CDR3 contains 19 residues. The V segment lost 0 bases and the J segment 2 bases; nucleotides outside the gene matches: 14. Germline V gene lookup returns CDR1 LGHNA and CDR2 YSLEER. Written as DNA, the CDR3 is TGCGCCAGCAGCCAAGATTGGGACTGGGGGGACAGGGATCCCTACGAGCAGTACTTC. Translating it yields CASSQDWDWGDRDPYEQYF.

This clone was found once. The rearrangement links TRBV7-6 to TRBJ2-3; 8 positions match TRBD2. Germline CDR1 and CDR2: SGHVS and FNYEAQ. Trimming cost V 6 bases and J 6 bases; bases outside gene matches: 11. This CDR3 comprises 15 residues. The CDR3 loop reads CASRATSGLRDTQYF. The CDR3 nucleotides are TGTGCCAGCAGGGCCACTAGCGGCTTGAGGGATACGCAGTATTTT.

J is TRBJ2-3 and V is TRBV18; D might be TRBD1 or TRBD2, each matching 5 bases. V lost 3 bases to trimming and J lost 3 bases, with 13 bases between them. CDR1 and CDR2 from the germline V gene are KGHSH and LQKENI. There are 15 residues in the CDR3. In DNA, the CDR3 is TGTGCCAGCTCACCCCCGAGGGCAGGGACAGATACGCAGTATTTT. This gives the protein CASSPPRAGTDTQYF.

Here the CDR3 reads CASSEATSGTRHYEQYF. CDR3 coding DNA: TGTGCCAGCAGTGAAGCGACTAGCGGGACGAGGCACTACGAGCAGTACTTC. The V call is TRBV2, the J call TRBJ2-7; 11 nucleotides line up with TRBD2. Trimming removed 0 bases from V and 3 bases from J; junction bases left unmatched: 7. The CDR3 loop spans 17 amino acids. Per germline, CDR1 SNHLY and CDR2 FYNNEI.

The chain uses TRBV5-1 and TRBJ1-6, with D unresolved. V lost 4 bases, J lost 7 bases, and 9 bases lay in between. Germline V lookup: CDR1 SGHRS, CDR2 YFSETQ. The CDR3 covers 13 residues. The DNA of the CDR3 is TGCGCCAGCAGCGCCGACCGGAATTCACCCCTCCACTTT. It yields the protein CASSADRNSPLHF.

The chain combines TRBV19 with TRBJ2-4, with 10 bases identical to TRBD1. The CDR3 runs 16 residues. Trimming at V came to 4 bases and at J to 6 bases, leaving 9 bases not matched to a gene. Germline-derived CDR1 and CDR2 are LNHDA and SQIVND (reference sequence). The CDR3 spells CASSTKDRGALNIQYF. The CDR3 DNA reads as TGTGCCAGTAGTACCAAGGACAGGGGGGCTCTAAACATTCAGTACTTC.

CDR3 sequence (DNA): TGTGCCAGTAGTGACAGACCGCTAGCCAAAAACATTCAGTACTTC. This codes for CASSDRPLAKNIQYF. The V call is TRBV19, the J call TRBJ2-4, with a tentative D call TRBD1 (5 bases). Germline V gene sequence: CDR1 LNHDA, CDR2 SQIVND (reference sequence). The CDR3 is made up of 15 amino acids. Trimming took 5 bases from V and 0 from J, leaving 11 bases between them.

This chain connects TRBV7-9 to TRBJ2-3; TRBD2 aligns across 13 bases. V was clipped by 5 bases and J by 5 bases; unmatched bases: 13. The length of the CDR3 is 18 residues. The germline gives CDR1 SEHNR, CDR2 FQNEAQ (reference sequence). The chain's CDR3 is CASSPTRTSGSGGDTQYF. The CDR3 nucleotides are TGTGCCAGCAGCCCCACCCGGACTAGCGGGAGTGGTGGAGATACGCAGTATTTT.

V gene TRBV6-5 combines with J gene TRBJ2-7; TRBD1 matches 7 bases. The ends lost 4 bases at V and 5 bases at J; junction bases unmatched: 5. The CDR3 is made up of 13 amino acids. Germline values: CDR1 MNHEY, CDR2 SVGAGI. Here the CDR3 DNA reads TGTGCCAGCAGTTTGACAGGGTCGGACGAGCAGTACTTC. It translates to CASSLTGSDEQYF.

This sequence joins TRBV28 and TRBJ2-5; D is possibly TRBD2 (6 bases). CDR1 MDHEN and CDR2 SYDVKM come from the germline V gene. CDR3 length equals 13 residues. Trimming removed 6 bases from V and 1 base from J, with 9 bases in between. CDR3 amino acids: CASRGGGQETQYF. The DNA for the CDR3 is TGTGCCAGCAGGGGGGGAGGCCAAGAGACCCAGTACTTC.